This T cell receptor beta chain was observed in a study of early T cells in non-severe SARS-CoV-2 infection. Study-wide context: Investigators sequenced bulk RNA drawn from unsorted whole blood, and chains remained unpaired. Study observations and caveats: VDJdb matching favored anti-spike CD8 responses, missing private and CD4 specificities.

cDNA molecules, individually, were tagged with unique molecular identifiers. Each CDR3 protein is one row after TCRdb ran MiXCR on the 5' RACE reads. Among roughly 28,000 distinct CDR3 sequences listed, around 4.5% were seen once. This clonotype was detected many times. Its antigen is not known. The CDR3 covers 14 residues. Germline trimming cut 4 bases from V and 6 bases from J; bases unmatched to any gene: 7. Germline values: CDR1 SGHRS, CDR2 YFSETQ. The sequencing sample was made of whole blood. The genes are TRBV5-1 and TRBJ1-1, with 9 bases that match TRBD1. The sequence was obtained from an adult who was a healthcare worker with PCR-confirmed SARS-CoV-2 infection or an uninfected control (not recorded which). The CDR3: CASSKGQGEPEAFF. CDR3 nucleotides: TGCGCCAGCAGCAAGGGACAGGGAGAGCCTGAAGCTTTCTTT. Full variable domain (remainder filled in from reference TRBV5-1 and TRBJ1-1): KAGVTQTPRYLIKTRGQQVTLSCSPISGHRSVSWYQQTPGQGLQFLFEYFSETQRNKGNFPGRFSGRQFSNSRSEMNVSTLELGDSALYLCASSKGQGEPEAFFGQGTRLTVV.